The next 2 T cell receptor beta chains were all read from a single sample in a study of blood T cell repertoires in COVID-19. TCRdb's copy holds only in-frame clones and misses some; the assay was immunoSEQ multiplex PCR. Of about 480,000 clones listed, approximately 88% were seen once; the top ten hold roughly 12%. The sample taken for sequencing was peripheral blood. These receptors were obtained from a woman aged 50 to 65 with COVID-19, enrolled during active disease.

The rearrangement joins TRBV27 to TRBJ2-1, with 8 bases that match TRBD1. Germline CDR1 reads MNHEY; CDR2 reads SMNVEV (reference sequence). The V segment lost 0 bases and the J segment 10 bases; nucleotides outside the gene matches: 8. This CDR3 has 15 residues. The CDR3 region is CASSLSRTGLQEQFF. CDR3 nucleotide sequence: TGTGCCAGCAGTTTATCCAGGACAGGGCTTCAAGAGCAGTTCTTC.

The rearrangement links TRBV29-1 to TRBJ2-3; no reliable D call. Between the trimmed V and J ends, which lost 3 bases and 4 bases, there was a span of 5 bases. This CDR3 has 11 amino acids. Germline V gene lookup returns CDR1 SQVTM and CDR2 ANQGSEA. The CDR3 loop reads CSVDRADTQYF. The CDR3 DNA is TGCAGCGTTGACCGGGCAGATACGCAGTATTTT.